The next 7 T cell receptor beta chains were all read from a single sample in a study of cytomegalovirus exposure and HLA in healthy donors. A multiplex PCR was run with 60 Vbeta primers and 13 Jbeta primers. Repertoires were generated with immunoSEQ multiplex PCR, while TCRdb's copy carries only in-frame clones and drops some. The sample shows approximately 180,000 clones, roughly 79% of them seen only once. The sample consisted of PBMCs. These receptors were taken from a woman aged 18-29 years in good health and CMV-seropositive.

The chain joins TRBV7-2 to TRBJ2-7; TRBD1 matches 7 bases. V trimming: 2 bases; J trimming: 6 bases; junction bases outside the gene matches: 10. The CDR3 totals 15 residues. Per germline, CDR1 SGHTA and CDR2 FQGNSA. CDR3 region: CASSLLGQSTGEQYF. CDR3 coding DNA: TGTGCCAGCAGCTTACTGGGACAGTCGACGGGCGAGCAGTACTTC.

The rearrangement uses TRBV28 and TRBJ1-2, with TRBD1 matching over 9 bases. After removal of 6 bases from V and 0 bases from J, the junction contained 5 bases not matched to a gene. This CDR3 has 15 residues. Germline V lookup: CDR1 MDHEN, CDR2 SYDVKM. The CDR3 DNA reads TGTGCCAGCAGCCGGGACAGGGAATCTAACTATGGCTACACCTTC. It yields the protein CASSRDRESNYGYTF.

The chain links TRBV11-3 to TRBJ2-3; 12 nucleotides agree with TRBD2. CDR1 and CDR2 from the germline V gene are SGHNT and YENEEA. J gave up 6 bases and V 4 bases, and 8 bases lay outside the gene matches. The length of the CDR3 is 16 residues. In nucleotides, the CDR3 is TGTGCCAGCAGCTCTCCCCTAGCGGGGGGGGAGGATACGCAGTATTTT. Protein: CASSSPLAGGEDTQYF.

The chain carries TRBV7-2 and TRBJ2-1, with 7 bases lining up with TRBD2. The CDR3 totals 14 residues. Germline trimming cut 8 bases from V and 5 bases from J; bases unmatched to any gene: 9. The germline V gene encodes CDR1 SGHTA and CDR2 FQGNSA. In nucleotides, the CDR3 is TGTGCCAGCGGTCTGGGGGGGGTCAACAATGAGCAGTTCTTC. Its translation is CASGLGGVNNEQFF.

The chain links TRBV7-2 to TRBJ2-7, with TRBD2 matching over 14 bases. Germline CDR1 reads SGHTA; CDR2 reads FQGNSA. The CDR3 is 16 residues long. V was clipped by 5 bases and J by 4 bases; unmatched bases: 7. CDR3 nucleotide sequence: TGTGCCAGCAGCCCAGGCGGACTAGCGGGGGGATACGAGCAGTACTTC. This encodes CASSPGGLAGGYEQYF.

J is TRBJ1-2 and V is TRBV6-4, with D hard to call. V shed 0 bases and J shed 8 bases, with 13 bases lying between them. CDR3 size: 14 residues. CDR1 and CDR2 (germline): MRHNA, SNTAGT. Written as DNA, the CDR3 is TGTGCCAGCAGTGACTCCTCCGGAGGAGGCGGCTACACCTTC. Protein sequence: CASSDSSGGGGYTF.

The chain links TRBV11-2 to TRBJ2-1; 8 positions match TRBD2. The V gene's germline CDR1 is SGHAT and CDR2 FQNNGV. V trimming: 1 base; J trimming: 7 bases; junction bases outside the gene matches: 6. The CDR3 consists of 15 residues. DNA for the CDR3: TGTGCCAGCAGCTTAGTCCGGGGGGGCCCGAATGAGCAGTTCTTC. Translation: CASSLVRGGPNEQFF.